Listed below are T cell receptor beta chains from one sample, sequenced in a study of blood T cell repertoires in COVID-19. Profiled with immunoSEQ multiplex PCR; TCRdb holds only in-frame clones, not every one. The sample lists 340,000 or so clones, around 86% occurring once. Sequencing input: peripheral blood. The receptors were gathered from a man aged 50 to 59 with active or convalescent COVID-19. The CDR3 runs from the conserved cysteine through the conserved F or W. D genes are given only for firm matches. Size values are once, few and many counts, or a class for expanded clones, and some rows have none.

v_call,clone_size,j_call,d_call,cdr3_aa,cdr3_nt
TRBV18,NA,TRBJ2-2,TRBD2,CASSPPGGRDTGELFF,TGTGCCAGCTCACCACCGGGAGGGCGGGACACCGGGGAGCTGTTTTTT
TRBV13,NA,TRBJ1-3,NA,CASSMKGTGNTIYF,TGTGCCAGCAGCATGAAGGGGACTGGAAACACCATATATTTT
TRBV6-2/TRBV6-3,NA,TRBJ1-1,NA,CASSYSAGASNTEAFF,TGTGCCAGCAGTTACTCGGCAGGGGCCTCGAACACTGAAGCTTTCTTT
TRBV6-6,NA,TRBJ1-2,NA,CASTTTRDLNYGYTF,TGTGCCAGCACTACCACCAGGGATCTTAACTATGGCTACACCTTC
TRBV5-1,once,TRBJ1-1,NA,CASSFTGIEAFF,TGCGCCAGCAGCTTTACAGGGATAGAAGCTTTCTTT
TRBV5-4,NA,TRBJ2-7,TRBD2,CASSSGLAGYEQYF,TGTGCCAGCAGCTCGGGACTAGCGGGTTACGAGCAGTACTTC
TRBV4-2,NA,TRBJ1-2,TRBD1,CASSQGPPGTGYGYTF,TGTGCCAGCAGCCAAGGTCCACCCGGGACAGGGTATGGCTACACCTTC
TRBV5-1,NA,TRBJ1-2,NA,CASSLGSGTNYGYTF,TGCGCCAGCAGCTTGGGCTCGGGAACTAACTATGGCTACACCTTC
TRBV14,NA,TRBJ2-7,NA,CASSLVPGGSYEQYF,TGTGCCAGCAGCCTCGTCCCCGGGGGATCGTACGAGCAGTACTTC
TRBV7-2,NA,TRBJ2-1,TRBD2,CASSRPGGGEQFF,TGTGCCAGCAGCCGACCCGGGGGGGGTGAGCAGTTCTTC
TRBV4-2,NA,TRBJ1-6,NA,CASSQDRLNSPLHF,TGTGCCAGCAGCCAAGACAGGTTAAATTCACCCCTCCACTTT
TRBV5-4,few,TRBJ2-7,TRBD1,CASSTRDSYEQYF,TGTGCCAGCAGCACCCGGGACAGCTACGAGCAGTACTTC
TRBV2,NA,TRBJ1-2,TRBD1,CASSGTGELGGYTF,TGTGCCAGCAGCGGGACAGGGGAACTAGGCGGCTACACCTTC
TRBV6-1,NA,TRBJ1-6,TRBD1,CASSGRTGGSYNSPLHF,TGTGCCAGCAGTGGACGGACAGGGGGTTCCTATAATTCACCCCTCCACTTT
TRBV28,NA,TRBJ1-2,TRBD1,CASRDRAIVYGYTF,TGTGCCAGCAGGGACAGGGCTATCGTCTATGGCTACACCTTC
TRBV19,few,TRBJ1-4,NA,CASSISRQSTNEKLFF,TGTGCCAGTAGTATATCAAGACAGTCAACTAATGAAAAACTGTTTTTT
TRBV7-3,NA,TRBJ1-1,NA,CASSPASGGAPAFF,TGTGCCAGCAGCCCCGCTAGTGGGGGGGCACCAGCTTTCTTT
TRBV5-5,NA,TRBJ2-1,NA,CASSLFSNRDNEQFF,TGTGCCAGCAGCTTGTTTTCGAATCGGGACAATGAGCAGTTCTTC
TRBV28,NA,TRBJ2-4,TRBD1,CASRPDRAGNIQYF,TGTGCCAGCAGACCCGACAGGGCGGGAAACATTCAGTACTTC
TRBV11-1,once,TRBJ2-5,NA,CASSLDRRETQYF,TGTGCCAGCAGCTTAGACCGGCGGGAGACCCAGTACTTC
TRBV6-2/TRBV6-3,NA,TRBJ2-7,TRBD1,CASSTGTGGTYEQYF,TGTGCCAGCAGTACCGGGACAGGGGGCACCTACGAGCAGTACTTC
TRBV7-3,NA,TRBJ2-1,TRBD2,CASSDRLAGRNEQFF,TGTGCCAGCTCAGACAGACTAGCGGGTCGGAATGAGCAGTTCTTC
TRBV5-8,NA,TRBJ2-3,NA,CASSLGEKTDTQYF,TGTGCCAGCAGCTTGGGAGAGAAAACAGATACGCAGTATTTT
TRBV5-4,few,TRBJ2-7,NA,CASSLKSAGPYEQYF,TGTGCCAGCAGCTTGAAGTCCGCGGGGCCCTACGAGCAGTACTTC
TRBV11-2,NA,TRBJ2-5,NA,CASSLEFQGAGVITQYF,TGTGCCAGCAGCTTAGAATTCCAGGGTGCAGGGGTAATAACCCAGTACTTC
TRBV15,NA,TRBJ2-7,NA,CATRGGGRGYEQYF,TGTGCCACCAGGGGTGGGGGGAGAGGCTACGAGCAGTACTTC
TRBV18,few,TRBJ1-2,NA,CASSYRAANYGYTF,TGTGCCAGCTCATACAGGGCAGCTAACTATGGCTACACCTTC
TRBV5-4,NA,TRBJ1-1,NA,CASSLSGGHSSMAFF,TGTGCCAGCAGCTTGAGCGGGGGGCATTCTTCAATGGCTTTCTTT
TRBV9,NA,TRBJ2-5,NA,CASSVAGGLRETQYF,TGTGCCAGCAGCGTAGCTGGCGGGTTGCGGGAGACCCAGTACTTC